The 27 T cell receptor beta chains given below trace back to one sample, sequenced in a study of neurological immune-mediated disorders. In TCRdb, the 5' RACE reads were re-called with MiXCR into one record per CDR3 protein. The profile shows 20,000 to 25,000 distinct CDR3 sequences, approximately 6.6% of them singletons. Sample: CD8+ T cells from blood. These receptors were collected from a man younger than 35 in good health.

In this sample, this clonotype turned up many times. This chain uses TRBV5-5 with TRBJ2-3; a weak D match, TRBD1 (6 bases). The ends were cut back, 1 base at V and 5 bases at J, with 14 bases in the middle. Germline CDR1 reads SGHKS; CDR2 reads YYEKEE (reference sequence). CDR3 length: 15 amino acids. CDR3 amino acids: CASSLWDTRLDTQYF. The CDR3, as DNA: TGTGCCAGCAGCTTGTGGGACACAAGGTTAGATACGCAGTATTTT. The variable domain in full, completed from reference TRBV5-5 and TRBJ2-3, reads DAGVTQSPTHLIKTRGQQVTLRCSPISGHKSVSWYQQVLGQGPQFIFQYYEKEERGRGNFPDRFSARQFPNYSSELNVNALLLGDSALYLCASSLWDTRLDTQYFGPGTRLTVL.

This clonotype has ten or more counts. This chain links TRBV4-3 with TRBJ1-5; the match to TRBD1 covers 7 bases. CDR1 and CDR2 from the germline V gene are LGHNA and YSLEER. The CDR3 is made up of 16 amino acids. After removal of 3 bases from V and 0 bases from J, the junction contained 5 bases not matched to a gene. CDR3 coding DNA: TGCGCCAGCAGCCAGGAACAGGGGTCTAGCAATCAGCCCCAGCATTTT. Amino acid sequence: CASSQEQGSSNQPQHF.

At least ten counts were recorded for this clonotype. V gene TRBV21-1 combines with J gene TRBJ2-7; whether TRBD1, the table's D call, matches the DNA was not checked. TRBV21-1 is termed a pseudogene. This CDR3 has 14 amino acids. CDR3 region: CAGGAGDRVCEQYF. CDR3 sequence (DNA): TGTGCGGGGGGAGCAGGGGACAGGGTGTGCGAGCAGTACTTC.

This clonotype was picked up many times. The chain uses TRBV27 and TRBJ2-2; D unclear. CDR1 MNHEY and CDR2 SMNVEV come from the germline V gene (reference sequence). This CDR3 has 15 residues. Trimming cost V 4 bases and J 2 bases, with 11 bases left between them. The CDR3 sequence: CASSYRIDNTGELFF. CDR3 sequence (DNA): TGTGCCAGCAGTTACAGAATCGACAACACCGGGGAGCTGTTTTTT.

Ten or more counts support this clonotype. The CDR3 DNA is TGTGCCAGCAGTTCGCCCAGCTACGAGCAGTACTTC. Amino acid sequence: CASSSPSYEQYF. The gene calls are TRBV6-5 and TRBJ2-7; D remains ambiguous. The CDR3 length is 12 residues. From germline, CDR1 is MNHEY and CDR2 SVGAGI. V dropped 4 bases and J dropped 3 bases, with 7 bases sitting between them.

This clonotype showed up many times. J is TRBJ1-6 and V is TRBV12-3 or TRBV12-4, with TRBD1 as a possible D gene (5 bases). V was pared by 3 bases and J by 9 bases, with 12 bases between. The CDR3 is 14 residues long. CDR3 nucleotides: TGTGCCAGCAGTTTTGGACGGGGGAGTTCACCCCTCCACTTT. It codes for CASSFGRGSSPLHF.

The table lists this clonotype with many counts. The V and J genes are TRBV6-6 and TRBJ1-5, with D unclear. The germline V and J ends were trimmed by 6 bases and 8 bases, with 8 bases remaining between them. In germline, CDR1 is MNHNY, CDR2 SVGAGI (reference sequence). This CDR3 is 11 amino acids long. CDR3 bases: TGTGCCAGCAGGGGTACCAAGCCCCAGCATTTT. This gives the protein CASRGTKPQHF.

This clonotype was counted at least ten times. In nucleotides, the CDR3 is TGTGCCAGCAGCCCTCGATCACGAGGGGGTCGTCAGCCCCAGCATTTT. Its protein product is CASSPRSRGGRQPQHF. The chain is built from TRBV12-3 or TRBV12-4 and TRBJ1-5, with D perhaps matching TRBD1 (6 bases). The CDR3 is 16 amino acids. V was cut by 6 bases and J by 6 bases, with 21 bases left in between.

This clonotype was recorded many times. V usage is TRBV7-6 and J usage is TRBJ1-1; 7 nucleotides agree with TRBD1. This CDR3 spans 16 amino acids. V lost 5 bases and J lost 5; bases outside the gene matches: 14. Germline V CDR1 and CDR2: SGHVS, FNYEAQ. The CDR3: CASSPGGRGAGTEAFF. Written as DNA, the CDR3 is TGTGCCAGCAGCCCAGGGGGGAGGGGGGCAGGAACTGAAGCTTTCTTT.

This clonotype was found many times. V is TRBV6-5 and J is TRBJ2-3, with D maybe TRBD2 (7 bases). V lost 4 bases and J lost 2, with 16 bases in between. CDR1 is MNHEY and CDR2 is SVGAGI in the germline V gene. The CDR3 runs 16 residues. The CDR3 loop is CASSSGAGAVTDTQYF. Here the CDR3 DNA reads TGTGCCAGCAGTTCCGGTGCGGGGGCCGTCACAGATACGCAGTATTTT.

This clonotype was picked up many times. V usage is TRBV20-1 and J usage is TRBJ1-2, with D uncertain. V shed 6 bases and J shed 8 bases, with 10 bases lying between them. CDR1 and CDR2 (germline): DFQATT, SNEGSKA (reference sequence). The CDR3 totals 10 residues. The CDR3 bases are TGCAGTGCCCGGCACCAGGGCTACACCTTC. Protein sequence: CSARHQGYTF.

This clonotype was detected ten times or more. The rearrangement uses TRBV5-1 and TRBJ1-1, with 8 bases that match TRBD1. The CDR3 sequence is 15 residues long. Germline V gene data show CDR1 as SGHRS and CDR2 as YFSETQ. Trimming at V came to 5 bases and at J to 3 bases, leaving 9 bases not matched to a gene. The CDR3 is CASRDRGAGDTEAFF. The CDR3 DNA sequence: TGCGCCAGCAGAGACAGGGGCGCCGGGGACACTGAAGCTTTCTTT.

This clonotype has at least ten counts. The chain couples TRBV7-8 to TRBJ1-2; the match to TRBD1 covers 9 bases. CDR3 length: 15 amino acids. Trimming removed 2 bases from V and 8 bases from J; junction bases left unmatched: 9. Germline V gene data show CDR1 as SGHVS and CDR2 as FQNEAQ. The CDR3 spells CASSLRTGATIGYTF. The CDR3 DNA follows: TGTGCCAGCAGCTTAAGGACAGGGGCTACGATAGGCTACACCTTC. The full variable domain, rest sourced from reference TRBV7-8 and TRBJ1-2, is GAGVSQSPRYKVAKRGQDVALRCDPISGHVSLFWYQQALGQGPEFLTYFQNEAQLDKSGLPSDRFFAERPEGSVSTLKIQRTQQEDSAVYLCASSLRTGATIGYTFGSGTRLTVV.

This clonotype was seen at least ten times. CDR3 nucleotide sequence: TGTGCCAGCAGCGAGATAGTGGGGGGGCGGTACGAGCAGTACTTC. Translation: CASSEIVGGRYEQYF. The chain combines TRBV6-5 with TRBJ2-7; tentative D call: TRBD2 (7 bases). The CDR3 totals 15 residues. V dropped 6 bases and J dropped 4 bases, with 19 bases sitting between them. Germline CDR1 MNHEY, CDR2 SVGAGI.

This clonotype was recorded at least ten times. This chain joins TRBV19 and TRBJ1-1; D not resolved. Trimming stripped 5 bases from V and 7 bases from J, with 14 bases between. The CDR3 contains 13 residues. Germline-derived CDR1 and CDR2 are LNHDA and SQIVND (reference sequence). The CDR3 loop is CASSALSGYEAFF. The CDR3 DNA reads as TGTGCCAGTAGTGCTTTGTCTGGATATGAAGCTTTCTTT. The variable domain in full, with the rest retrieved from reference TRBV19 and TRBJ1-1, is DGGITQSPKYLFRKEGQNVTLSCEQNLNHDAMYWYRQDPGQGLRLIYYSQIVNDFQKGDIAEGYSVSREKKESFPLTVTSAQKNPTAFYLCASSALSGYEAFFGQGTRLTVV.

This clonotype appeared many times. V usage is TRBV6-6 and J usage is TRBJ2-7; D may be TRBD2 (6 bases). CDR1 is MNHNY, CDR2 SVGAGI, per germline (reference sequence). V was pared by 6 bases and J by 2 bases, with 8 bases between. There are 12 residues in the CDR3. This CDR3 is CASREGPYEQYF. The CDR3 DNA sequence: TGTGCCAGCAGGGAGGGGCCCTACGAGCAGTACTTC.

CDR3 amino acids: CASSPPGRQPQHF. DNA of the CDR3: TGTGCCAGCAGTCCCCCCGGTAGGCAGCCCCAGCATTTT. This chain links TRBV28 with TRBJ1-5; D is ambiguous. The CDR3 spans 13 residues. CDR1 is MDHEN, CDR2 SYDVKM, per germline. V was clipped by 5 bases and J by 7 bases, with 12 bases between them.

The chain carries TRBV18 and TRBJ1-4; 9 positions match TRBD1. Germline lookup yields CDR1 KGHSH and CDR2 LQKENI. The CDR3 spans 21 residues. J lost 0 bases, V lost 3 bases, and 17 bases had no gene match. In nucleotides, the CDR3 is TGTGCCAGCTCACCCCCCCGGGACAGGGTCCTCCCGGGAGCAACTAATGAAAAACTGTTTTTT. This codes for CASSPPRDRVLPGATNEKLFF.

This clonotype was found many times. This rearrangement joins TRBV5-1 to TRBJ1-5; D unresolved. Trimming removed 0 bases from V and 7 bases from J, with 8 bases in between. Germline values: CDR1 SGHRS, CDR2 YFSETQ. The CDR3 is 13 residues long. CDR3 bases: TGCGCCAGCAGCTTGGGGGGATCACAGCCCCAGCATTTT. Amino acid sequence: CASSLGGSQPQHF.

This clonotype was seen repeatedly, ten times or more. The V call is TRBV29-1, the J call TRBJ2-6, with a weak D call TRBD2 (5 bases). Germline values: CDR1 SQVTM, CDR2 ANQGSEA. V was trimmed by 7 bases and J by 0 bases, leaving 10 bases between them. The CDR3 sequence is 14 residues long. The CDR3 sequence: CSAEGGSGANVLTF. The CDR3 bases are TGCAGCGCCGAGGGTGGCTCTGGGGCCAACGTCCTGACTTTC.

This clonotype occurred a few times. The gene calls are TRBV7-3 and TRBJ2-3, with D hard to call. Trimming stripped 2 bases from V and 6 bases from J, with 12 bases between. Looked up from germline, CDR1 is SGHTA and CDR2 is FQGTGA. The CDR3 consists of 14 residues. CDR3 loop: CASSLYPPSDTQYF. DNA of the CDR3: TGTGCCAGCAGCTTATACCCGCCATCCGATACGCAGTATTTT.

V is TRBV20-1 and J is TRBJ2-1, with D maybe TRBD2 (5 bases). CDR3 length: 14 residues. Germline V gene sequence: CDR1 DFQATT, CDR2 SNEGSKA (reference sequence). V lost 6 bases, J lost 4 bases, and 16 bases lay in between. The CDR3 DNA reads TGCAGTGCCCGTGAAGGTGGCGGGTACAATGAGCAGTTCTTC. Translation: CSAREGGGYNEQFF.

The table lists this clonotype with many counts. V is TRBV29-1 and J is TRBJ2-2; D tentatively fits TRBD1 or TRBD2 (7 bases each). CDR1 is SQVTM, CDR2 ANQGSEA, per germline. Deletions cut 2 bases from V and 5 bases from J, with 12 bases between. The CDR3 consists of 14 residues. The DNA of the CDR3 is TGCAGCGTTGAATCAGGGGGGGGGACCGGGGAGCTGTTTTTT. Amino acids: CSVESGGGTGELFF.

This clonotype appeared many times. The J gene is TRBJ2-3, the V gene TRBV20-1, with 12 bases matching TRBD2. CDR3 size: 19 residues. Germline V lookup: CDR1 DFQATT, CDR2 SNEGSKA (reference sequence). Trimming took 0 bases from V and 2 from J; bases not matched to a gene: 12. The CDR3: CSARDLSRTSGEDTDTQYF. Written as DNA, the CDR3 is TGCAGTGCTAGAGATCTGTCGCGGACTAGCGGGGAGGACACAGATACGCAGTATTTT.

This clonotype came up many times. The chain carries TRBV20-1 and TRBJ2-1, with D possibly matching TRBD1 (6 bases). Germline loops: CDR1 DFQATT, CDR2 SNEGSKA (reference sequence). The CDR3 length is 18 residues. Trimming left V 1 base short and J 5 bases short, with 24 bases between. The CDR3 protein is CSARVQGGAAPINNEQFF. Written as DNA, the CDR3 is TGCAGTGCTAGAGTTCAAGGGGGAGCGGCCCCCATAAACAATGAGCAGTTCTTC.

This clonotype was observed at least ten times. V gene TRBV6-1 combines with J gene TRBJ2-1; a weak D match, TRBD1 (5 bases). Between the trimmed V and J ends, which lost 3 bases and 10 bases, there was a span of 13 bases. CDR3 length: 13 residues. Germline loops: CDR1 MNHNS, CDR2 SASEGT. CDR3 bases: TGTGCCAGCAGTGAGCCTACAGGAAAGGAGCAGTTCTTC. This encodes CASSEPTGKEQFF.

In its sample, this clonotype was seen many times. The CDR3 here is CASSPPTPGQSHYEQYF. CDR3 sequence (DNA): TGTGCCAGCAGCCCACCCACCCCAGGACAGTCTCATTACGAGCAGTACTTC. This sequence joins TRBV11-2 and TRBJ2-7; a possible D gene is TRBD1 (6 bases). The CDR3 loop spans 17 amino acids. Trimming pared 5 bases from V and 4 bases from J, leaving 24 bases between. Germline-derived CDR1 and CDR2 are SGHAT and FQNNGV.